A single sample is the source of the 17 T cell receptor beta chains below, sequenced in a study of blood T cell repertoires in COVID-19 (dated by TCRdb to about 2020). The method was the immunoSEQ multiplex PCR assay. TCRdb provides this immuneACCESS table in a form limited to in-frame rearrangements. Some clones are lacking; in checked studies, under half of them reflect an unresolved V gene, and why the rest are absent is not known. Across this sample there are approximately 290,000 clones, with roughly 90% seen only once. The ten largest make up roughly 0.8% of the sample. The source material was peripheral blood. All receptors derive from a man between 25 and 39 years old with acute or convalescent COVID-19.

The genes are TRBV2 and TRBJ1-5, with 8 nucleotides matching TRBD1. The CDR3 sequence is 15 residues long. Germline V gene sequence: CDR1 SNHLY, CDR2 FYNNEI. V trimming: 7 bases; J trimming: 7 bases; junction bases outside the gene matches: 12. The CDR3 region is CASKDDRGPGQPQHF. The CDR3 DNA sequence: TGTGCCAGCAAGGACGACAGGGGTCCGGGACAGCCCCAGCATTTT.

This clone has just one count. The CDR3 coding sequence is TGTGCCAGCAGTACCGGTGGGGGGAGCTATGGCTACACCTTC. Protein product: CASSTGGGSYGYTF. The rearrangement links TRBV28 to TRBJ1-2, with a weak D call TRBD1 (5 bases). V was trimmed by 5 bases and J by 4 bases, leaving 14 bases between them. CDR3 length: 14 residues. Germline V gene data show CDR1 as MDHEN and CDR2 as SYDVKM.

The chain has TRBV12-3 or TRBV12-4 and TRBJ1-1; D unresolved. This CDR3 has 13 residues. V was shortened by 9 bases and J by 4 bases, with 15 bases between the two germline ends. This chain's CDR3 is CASVGGLGTEAFF. CDR3 sequence (DNA): TGTGCCAGTGTGGGCGGGCTTGGCACTGAAGCTTTCTTT.

This clone has more than one count but fewer than ten. This sequence joins TRBV6-5 and TRBJ1-3; possibly TRBD1 for D (6 bases). Germline lookup yields CDR1 MNHEY and CDR2 SVGAGI. Trimming stripped 2 bases from V and 4 bases from J, with 9 bases between. This CDR3 is built from 14 residues. The DNA for the CDR3 is TGTGCCAGCAGTTACCTTCAGGGGGGAAACACCATATATTTT. Protein sequence: CASSYLQGGNTIYF.

The CDR3 DNA reads TGTGCCGGGCGGGACAGGGGCAATCAGCCCCAGCATTTT. This sequence encodes CAGRDRGNQPQHF. The chain has TRBV19 and TRBJ1-5, with 9 bases matching TRBD1. V shed 11 bases, J shed 2 bases, and the junction held 4 bases outside the gene matches. CDR3 length: 13 amino acids. Germline lookup yields CDR1 LNHDA and CDR2 SQIVND (reference sequence).

Only a few counts were recorded for this clone. The chain carries TRBV2 and TRBJ1-2, with 7 bases matching TRBD1. V trimming: 6 bases; J trimming: 3 bases; junction bases outside the gene matches: 7. Germline V lookup: CDR1 SNHLY, CDR2 FYNNEI. CDR3 length: 14 amino acids. Written as DNA, the CDR3 is TGTGCCAGCAGGGGCGGGACAGAAGACTATGGCTACACCTTC. Translating it yields CASRGGTEDYGYTF.

The chain uses TRBV19 and TRBJ1-3, with 7 bases identical to TRBD1. Trimming cost V 5 bases and J 4 bases; bases outside gene matches: 5. The CDR3 spans 14 residues. The germline CDR1 and CDR2 sequences are LNHDA and SQIVND (reference sequence). The CDR3 is CASSSTGRGNTIYF. The CDR3 coding sequence is TGTGCCAGTAGTTCGACAGGGAGAGGAAACACCATATATTTT. Full variable domain (missing parts from reference TRBV19 and TRBJ1-3): DGGITQSPKYLFRKEGQNVTLSCEQNLNHDAMYWYRQDPGQGLRLIYYSQIVNDFQKGDIAEGYSVSREKKESFPLTVTSAQKNPTAFYLCASSSTGRGNTIYFGEGSWLTVV.

J is TRBJ2-7 and V is TRBV30; no firm D call. Germline values: CDR1 GTSNPN, CDR2 SVGIG (reference sequence). Deletions cut 0 bases from V and 8 bases from J, with 8 bases between. The CDR3 consists of 11 residues. CDR3 residues: CAWSVQLQQYF. CDR3 DNA sequence: TGTGCCTGGAGTGTACAGCTCCAGCAGTACTTC.

The gene calls are TRBV5-1 and TRBJ2-1, with 7 bases aligning to TRBD1. The V gene's germline CDR1 is SGHRS and CDR2 YFSETQ. V trimming: 4 bases; J trimming: 9 bases; junction bases outside the gene matches: 10. The CDR3 spans 14 residues. CDR3 in amino acids: CASSLGQLTSEQFF. The CDR3 DNA follows: TGCGCCAGCAGCCTGGGACAGCTTACAAGTGAGCAGTTCTTC.

This chain connects TRBV28 to TRBJ1-6; no firm D call. In germline, CDR1 is MDHEN, CDR2 SYDVKM. This CDR3 comprises 16 residues. The V and J ends lost 11 bases and 0 bases respectively, with 17 bases between them. CDR3 DNA: TGTGCCCACAGCGGAGGTCCGAGCTCCTATAATTCACCCCTCCACTTT. Translating gives CAHSGGPSSYNSPLHF. Full variable domain (missing parts from reference TRBV28 and TRBJ1-6): DVKVTQSSRYLVKRTGEKVFLECVQDMDHENMFWYRQDPGLGLRLIYFSYDVKMKEKGDIPEGYSVSREKKERFSLILESASTNQTSMYLCAHSGGPSSYNSPLHFGNGTRLTVT.

This chain links TRBV5-1 with TRBJ2-5; possible D gene TRBD1, 5 bases. The length of the CDR3 is 16 residues. The ends were cut back, 3 bases at V and 2 bases at J, with 17 bases in the middle. Per the germline V gene, CDR1 is SGHRS and CDR2 is YFSETQ. The CDR3 DNA sequence: TGCGCCAGCAGCTACCGTCCTCACAGGTATCAAGAGACCCAGTACTTC. It encodes CASSYRPHRYQETQYF. The full variable domain, with the rest looked up from reference TRBV5-1 and TRBJ2-5, is KAGVTQTPRYLIKTRGQQVTLSCSPISGHRSVSWYQQTPGQGLQFLFEYFSETQRNKGNFPGRFSGRQFSNSRSEMNVSTLELGDSALYLCASSYRPHRYQETQYFGPGTRLLVL.

The chain joins TRBV4-1 to TRBJ1-2, with D perhaps matching TRBD1 (5 bases). The CDR3 extends over 14 amino acids. Per the germline V gene, CDR1 is MGHRA and CDR2 is YSYEKL. Trimming took off 4 bases at V and 5 bases at J, with 14 bases between the two ends. Written as DNA, the CDR3 is TGCGCCAGCAGCCGAAGGGGCGGTGATTATGGCTACACCTTC. It specifies CASSRRGGDYGYTF.

This chain joins TRBV4-1 and TRBJ1-3; no reliable D call. Germline CDR1 and CDR2: MGHRA and YSYEKL. The length of the CDR3 is 14 residues. V was shortened by 0 bases and J by 4 bases, with 7 bases between the two germline ends. CDR3 coding DNA: TGCGCCAGCAGCCAAGATAGTCGGGGAAACACCATATATTTT. Translating gives CASSQDSRGNTIYF.

This chain links TRBV3-1 (or the pseudogene TRBV3-2) with TRBJ2-1; 9 bases map to TRBD2. Losses at the gene ends were 5 bases for V and 7 bases for J; bases not matched to a gene: 9. The V gene's germline CDR1 is LGHDT and CDR2 YNNKEL (reference sequence). The CDR3 spans 15 residues. CDR3 amino acids: CASSFRLADGNEQFF. Written as DNA, the CDR3 is TGTGCCAGCAGCTTTCGACTAGCGGACGGGAATGAGCAGTTCTTC.

V is TRBV19 and J is TRBJ2-5, with 7 bases matching TRBD1. V was clipped by 3 bases and J by 2 bases; unmatched bases: 3. Germline loops: CDR1 LNHDA, CDR2 SQIVND (reference sequence). CDR3 length: 14 residues. In DNA, the CDR3 is TGTGCCAGTAGTATGCAGGGACAGCAAGAGACCCAGTACTTC. Protein sequence: CASSMQGQQETQYF.

The rearrangement links TRBV9 to TRBJ2-2; weak D call: TRBD2 (6 bases). The CDR3 covers 14 residues. Trimming took off 4 bases at V and 2 bases at J, with 9 bases between the two ends. Germline values: CDR1 SGDLS, CDR2 YYNGEE. CDR3 protein: CASSPGGNTGELFF. The CDR3 DNA reads TGTGCCAGCAGCCCCGGGGGTAACACCGGGGAGCTGTTTTTT.

J is TRBJ1-1 and V is TRBV5-1, with no clear D. This CDR3 contains 14 residues. Germline lookup yields CDR1 SGHRS and CDR2 YFSETQ. The germline V and J ends were trimmed by 5 bases and 1 base, with 12 bases remaining between them. Here the CDR3 reads CASRPGSENTEAFF. CDR3 DNA sequence: TGCGCCAGCAGGCCGGGGTCCGAGAACACTGAAGCTTTCTTT.